These T cell receptor beta chains were read from a single sample in a study of cytomegalovirus exposure and HLA in healthy donors. TCRdb keeps only in-frame clones here, not all; method: immunoSEQ multiplex PCR. The listing contains roughly 57,000 clones. Sequences were obtained from PBMCs. The receptors were sampled from a man between 18 and 29 years old in good health and CMV-seropositive. CDR3s include the opening cysteine and the closing phenylalanine or tryptophan. D genes are given only for firm matches. Clone size is shown for a subset of rows, as once, few, many or a class of expanded clone.

v_gene: TRBV28; abundance: -; d_gene: -; j_gene: TRBJ1-2; CDR3aa: CASTRTENYGYTF; CDR3nt: TGTGCCAGCACCCGGACAGAGAACTATGGCTACACCTTC
v_gene: TRBV27; abundance: -; d_gene: TRBD1; j_gene: TRBJ2-7; CDR3aa: CASRSGTGIYEQYF; CDR3nt: TGTGCCAGCAGATCCGGGACAGGGATCTACGAGCAGTACTTC
v_gene: TRBV1; abundance: -; d_gene: -; j_gene: TRBJ2-2; CDR3aa: CTSSRKGLGGTGELFF; CDR3nt: TGCACCAGCAGCCGGAAGGGACTAGGCGGGACCGGGGAGCTGTTTTTT
v_gene: TRBV7-9; abundance: -; d_gene: -; j_gene: TRBJ2-3; CDR3aa: CASSLGAVPDTQYF; CDR3nt: TGTGCCAGCAGCTTGGGGGCAGTACCAGATACGCAGTATTTT
v_gene: TRBV5-1; abundance: -; d_gene: TRBD1; j_gene: TRBJ2-5; CDR3aa: CASRGTGQETQYF; CDR3nt: TGCGCCAGCCGGGGGACAGGCCAAGAGACCCAGTACTTC
v_gene: TRBV28; abundance: -; d_gene: -; j_gene: TRBJ2-6; CDR3aa: CASSPTVAGASVLTF; CDR3nt: TGTGCCAGCAGTCCGACTGTTGCGGGGGCCAGCGTCCTGACTTTC
v_gene: TRBV7-9; abundance: -; d_gene: TRBD1; j_gene: TRBJ2-7; CDR3aa: CASSLATGVNEQYF; CDR3nt: TGTGCCAGCAGCTTAGCCACAGGGGTCAACGAGCAGTACTTC
v_gene: TRBV19; abundance: -; d_gene: -; j_gene: TRBJ2-7; CDR3aa: CASSPGGGRAYEQYF; CDR3nt: TGTGCCAGTAGTCCTGGGGGCGGCCGCGCCTACGAGCAGTACTTC
v_gene: TRBV7-9; abundance: -; d_gene: -; j_gene: TRBJ2-1; CDR3aa: CASSPRLSGSSYNEQFF; CDR3nt: TGTGCCAGCAGCCCCAGACTAAGCGGCAGCTCCTACAATGAGCAGTTCTTC
v_gene: TRBV5-1; abundance: -; d_gene: TRBD2; j_gene: TRBJ2-7; CDR3aa: CASSGRTSGRYTYEQYF; CDR3nt: TGCGCCAGCAGCGGTCGGACTAGCGGGAGGTATACCTACGAGCAGTACTTC
v_gene: TRBV6-1; abundance: -; d_gene: -; j_gene: TRBJ1-1; CDR3aa: CASSEGGWGTEAFF; CDR3nt: TGTGCCAGCAGTGAGGGGGGTTGGGGCACTGAAGCTTTCTTT
v_gene: TRBV5-1; abundance: -; d_gene: -; j_gene: TRBJ2-7; CDR3aa: CASSGGHPEVYF; CDR3nt: TGCGCCAGCAGCGGCGGCCATCCGGAGGTGTACTTC
v_gene: TRBV27; abundance: -; d_gene: -; j_gene: TRBJ2-2; CDR3aa: CASSQQELTGELFF; CDR3nt: TGTGCCAGCAGTCAACAGGAGCTCACCGGGGAGCTGTTTTTT
v_gene: TRBV30; abundance: -; d_gene: -; j_gene: TRBJ1-6; CDR3aa: CAWSDNRASPLHF; CDR3nt: TGTGCCTGGAGCGATAACAGGGCTTCACCCCTCCACTTT
v_gene: TRBV30; abundance: -; d_gene: TRBD1; j_gene: TRBJ1-6; CDR3aa: CAWKGGTGETSPLHF; CDR3nt: TGTGCCTGGAAAGGGGGGACAGGGGAAACTTCACCCCTCCACTTT
v_gene: TRBV7-9; abundance: -; d_gene: -; j_gene: TRBJ2-1; CDR3aa: CASSLSRNEQFF; CDR3nt: TGTGCCAGCAGCTTATCGAGGAATGAGCAGTTCTTC
v_gene: TRBV10-1; abundance: -; d_gene: -; j_gene: TRBJ1-5; CDR3aa: CASSAGPNQPQHF; CDR3nt: TGCGCCAGCAGCGCAGGGCCCAATCAGCCCCAGCATTTT
v_gene: TRBV29-1; abundance: -; d_gene: -; j_gene: TRBJ2-1; CDR3aa: CSVDSWPNNEQFF; CDR3nt: TGCAGCGTTGATAGCTGGCCGAACAATGAGCAGTTCTTC
v_gene: TRBV18; abundance: -; d_gene: TRBD1; j_gene: TRBJ2-1; CDR3aa: CASSPRGQSTNEQFF; CDR3nt: TGTGCCAGCTCACCAAGGGGACAGAGTACGAATGAGCAGTTCTTC
v_gene: TRBV28; abundance: medium-sized; d_gene: -; j_gene: TRBJ2-1; CDR3aa: CASSFPAARDSYNEQFF; CDR3nt: TGTGCCAGCAGTTTTCCCGCGGCCCGGGACTCCTACAATGAGCAGTTCTTC
v_gene: TRBV7-2; abundance: -; d_gene: TRBD2; j_gene: TRBJ2-7; CDR3aa: CASSFRGGLAYEQYF; CDR3nt: TGTGCCAGCAGCTTCCGGGGAGGACTAGCGTACGAGCAGTACTTC
v_gene: TRBV27; abundance: -; d_gene: TRBD2; j_gene: TRBJ2-1; CDR3aa: CASSSSGGTSGGWNEQFF; CDR3nt: TGTGCCAGCAGTTCCTCGGGAGGGACTAGCGGGGGGTGGAATGAGCAGTTCTTC
v_gene: TRBV7-9; abundance: -; d_gene: TRBD2; j_gene: TRBJ2-1; CDR3aa: CASSVSGRANTMKQFF; CDR3nt: TGTGCCAGCAGCGTTAGCGGGAGAGCTAATACAATGAAGCAGTTCTTC
v_gene: TRBV30; abundance: -; d_gene: -; j_gene: TRBJ1-2; CDR3aa: CAWSEGAAYGYTF; CDR3nt: TGTGCCTGGAGTGAAGGGGCGGCCTATGGCTACACCTTC
v_gene: TRBV5-4; abundance: -; d_gene: -; j_gene: TRBJ2-2; CDR3aa: CASSPQAPTGELFF; CDR3nt: TGTGCCAGCAGTCCACAGGCCCCCACCGGGGAGCTGTTTTTT
v_gene: TRBV5-4; abundance: -; d_gene: -; j_gene: TRBJ2-7; CDR3aa: CASGQPNYEQYF; CDR3nt: TGTGCCAGCGGCCAACCGAACTACGAGCAGTACTTC
v_gene: TRBV5-5; abundance: -; d_gene: -; j_gene: TRBJ1-1; CDR3aa: CASSLSREDTEAFF; CDR3nt: TGTGCCAGCAGCTTGAGCAGGGAGGACACTGAAGCTTTCTTT
v_gene: TRBV5-1; abundance: -; d_gene: TRBD2; j_gene: TRBJ2-1; CDR3aa: CASYIQLAGEEQFF; CDR3nt: TGCGCCAGTTATATTCAACTAGCGGGAGAGGAGCAGTTCTTC
v_gene: TRBV4-1; abundance: -; d_gene: -; j_gene: TRBJ2-3; CDR3aa: CASSGDRMAATDTQYF; CDR3nt: TGCGCCAGCAGCGGAGATAGAATGGCGGCGACAGATACGCAGTATTTT
v_gene: TRBV5-1; abundance: -; d_gene: TRBD1; j_gene: TRBJ1-1; CDR3aa: CASKGTGNTEAFF; CDR3nt: TGCGCCAGCAAAGGGACAGGGAACACTGAAGCTTTCTTT
v_gene: TRBV7-8; abundance: -; d_gene: -; j_gene: TRBJ1-5; CDR3aa: CASSLARGGRKRPQHF; CDR3nt: TGTGCCAGCAGCTTAGCGCGGGGAGGCCGCAAAAGGCCCCAGCATTTT
v_gene: TRBV7-3; abundance: -; d_gene: -; j_gene: TRBJ2-2; CDR3aa: CASSLGQGLGELFF; CDR3nt: TGTGCCAGCAGCTTAGGGCAGGGCCTCGGGGAGCTGTTTTTT
v_gene: TRBV2; abundance: -; d_gene: -; j_gene: TRBJ1-1; CDR3aa: CASSETGRSEAFF; CDR3nt: TGTGCCAGCAGTGAAACAGGGCGCTCTGAAGCTTTCTTT
v_gene: TRBV23-1; abundance: -; d_gene: -; j_gene: TRBJ2-2; CDR3aa: CASSQSMEGLVDTGELFF; CDR3nt: TGCGCCAGCAGTCAATCGATGGAGGGTCTGGTCGACACCGGGGAGCTGTTTTTT
v_gene: TRBV5-4; abundance: -; d_gene: TRBD2; j_gene: TRBJ2-7; CDR3aa: CASGAGVGEQYF; CDR3nt: TGTGCCAGCGGCGCGGGAGTGGGCGAGCAGTACTTC
v_gene: TRBV27; abundance: -; d_gene: -; j_gene: TRBJ1-1; CDR3aa: CASSTKGQNTEAFF; CDR3nt: TGTGCCAGCTCCACGAAGGGACAAAACACTGAAGCTTTCTTT
v_gene: TRBV19; abundance: -; d_gene: -; j_gene: TRBJ2-1; CDR3aa: CASSPPNENEQFF; CDR3nt: TGTGCCAGTAGCCCCCCTAACGAGAATGAGCAGTTCTTC
v_gene: TRBV18; abundance: -; d_gene: TRBD1; j_gene: TRBJ1-4; CDR3aa: CASSPGQGWEKLFF; CDR3nt: TGTGCCAGCTCACCGGGACAGGGTTGGGAAAAACTGTTTTTT
v_gene: TRBV27; abundance: -; d_gene: TRBD1; j_gene: TRBJ1-4; CDR3aa: CASKGGPLGKLFF; CDR3nt: TGTGCCAGCAAAGGGGGCCCCTTAGGGAAACTGTTTTTT
v_gene: TRBV5-1; abundance: -; d_gene: -; j_gene: TRBJ2-1; CDR3aa: CASLSEAEQFF; CDR3nt: TGCGCCAGCCTCTCAGAGGCTGAGCAGTTCTTC
v_gene: TRBV27; abundance: -; d_gene: -; j_gene: TRBJ2-5; CDR3aa: CASSGTSLLETQYF; CDR3nt: TGTGCCAGCAGTGGCACCTCCCTGCTGGAGACCCAGTACTTC
v_gene: TRBV27; abundance: -; d_gene: -; j_gene: TRBJ2-5; CDR3aa: CASSIGTFLYF; CDR3nt: TGTGCCAGCAGTATAGGGACTTTTTTGTACTTC
v_gene: TRBV28; abundance: -; d_gene: -; j_gene: TRBJ1-2; CDR3aa: CASSHRVSNYGYTF; CDR3nt: TGTGCCAGCAGTCACAGGGTCTCTAACTATGGCTACACCTTC
v_gene: TRBV27; abundance: -; d_gene: TRBD1; j_gene: TRBJ1-2; CDR3aa: CASSNRDRGRGGYGYTF; CDR3nt: TGTGCCAGCAGTAACCGGGACAGGGGGCGCGGAGGGTATGGCTACACCTTC
v_gene: TRBV5-8; abundance: -; d_gene: -; j_gene: TRBJ2-7; CDR3aa: CASRPGQGPSYEQYF; CDR3nt: TGTGCCAGCAGACCTGGGCAGGGCCCCTCCTACGAGCAGTACTTC
v_gene: TRBV10-3; abundance: -; d_gene: TRBD2; j_gene: TRBJ2-4; CDR3aa: CAISESVLAGGTQNIQYF; CDR3nt: TGTGCCATCAGTGAGTCGGTGCTAGCGGGAGGGACCCAAAACATTCAGTACTTC
v_gene: TRBV10-3; abundance: -; d_gene: -; j_gene: TRBJ2-1; CDR3aa: CATNGLGYNEQFF; CDR3nt: TGTGCCACCAACGGACTGGGCTACAATGAGCAGTTCTTC
v_gene: TRBV6-4; abundance: -; d_gene: -; j_gene: TRBJ2-1; CDR3aa: CASSSDTYNEQFF; CDR3nt: TGTGCCAGCAGTTCGGACACCTACAATGAGCAGTTCTTC
v_gene: TRBV27; abundance: -; d_gene: TRBD1; j_gene: TRBJ2-7; CDR3aa: CASRGEDRGLEQYF; CDR3nt: TGTGCCAGCAGGGGTGAAGACAGGGGCCTCGAGCAGTACTTC
v_gene: TRBV9; abundance: -; d_gene: -; j_gene: TRBJ2-1; CDR3aa: CASGLGGHINEQFF; CDR3nt: TGTGCCAGCGGTCTAGGGGGACATATTAATGAGCAGTTCTTC
v_gene: TRBV21-1; abundance: -; d_gene: -; j_gene: TRBJ2-3; CDR3aa: CASSFNRDSNSPDTQYF; CDR3nt: TGTGCCAGCAGCTTTAACCGGGACTCTAACTCTCCGGATACGCAGTATTTT
v_gene: TRBV13; abundance: -; d_gene: TRBD1; j_gene: TRBJ2-1; CDR3aa: CASSSGQANEQFF; CDR3nt: TGTGCCAGCAGCTCGGGACAGGCAAATGAGCAGTTCTTC